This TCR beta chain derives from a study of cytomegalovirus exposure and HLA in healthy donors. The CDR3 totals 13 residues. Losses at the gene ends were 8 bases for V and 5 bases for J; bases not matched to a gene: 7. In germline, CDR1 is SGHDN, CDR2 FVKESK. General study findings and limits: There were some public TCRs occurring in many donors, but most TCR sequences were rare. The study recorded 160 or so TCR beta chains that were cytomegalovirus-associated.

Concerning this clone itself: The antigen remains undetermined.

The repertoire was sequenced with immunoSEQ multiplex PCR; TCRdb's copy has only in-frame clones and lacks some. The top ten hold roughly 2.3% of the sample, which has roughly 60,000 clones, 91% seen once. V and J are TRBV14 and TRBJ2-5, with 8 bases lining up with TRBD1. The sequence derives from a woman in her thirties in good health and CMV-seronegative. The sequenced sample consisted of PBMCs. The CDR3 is CASQTGVYETQYF. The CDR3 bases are TGTGCCAGCCAGACAGGGGTATACGAGACCCAGTACTTC.